These 16 T cell receptor beta chains originate from one sample sequenced in a study of cytomegalovirus exposure and HLA in healthy donors. 60 Vbeta and 13 Jbeta primers were used in PCR. Assay used: immunoSEQ multiplex PCR; TCRdb lists only in-frame clones, some missing. The table includes about 120,000 clones, about 8% detected once. Material: PBMCs. The receptors here all came from a woman aged 35 to 49 in good health and CMV-seropositive.

The chain recombines TRBV30 with TRBJ1-6; 7 bases map to TRBD1. The germline CDR1 and CDR2 sequences are GTSNPN and SVGIG (reference sequence). The CDR3 has 14 amino acids. V lost 2 bases to trimming and J lost 7 bases; unmatched junction nucleotides: 5. This CDR3 is CAWSMTGHNSPLHF. CDR3 bases: TGTGCCTGGAGTATGACAGGGCACAATTCACCCCTCCACTTT.

The V call is TRBV6-4, the J call TRBJ2-2; D call uncertain. V was clipped by 4 bases and J by 1 base, with 7 bases between them. CDR3 length: 14 amino acids. From germline, CDR1 is MRHNA and CDR2 SNTAGT. CDR3 sequence reads: CASSGHRNTGELFF. The CDR3 bases are TGTGCCAGCAGTGGGCACAGGAACACCGGGGAGCTGTTTTTT.

The chain employs TRBV4-1 and TRBJ2-7, with TRBD1 identical over 7 bases. In germline, CDR1 is MGHRA, CDR2 YSYEKL. The CDR3 extends over 15 amino acids. J gave up 2 bases and V 3 bases, and 7 bases lay outside the gene matches. This CDR3 is CASSHRQTGPYEQYF. The CDR3 nucleotides are TGCGCCAGCAGCCATCGTCAGACAGGGCCCTACGAGCAGTACTTC.

This chain links TRBV27 with TRBJ1-2, with D perhaps TRBD1 (6 bases). The V and J ends lost 5 bases and 1 base respectively, with 11 bases between them. This CDR3 is built from 14 residues. Germline-derived CDR1 and CDR2 are MNHEY and SMNVEV (reference sequence). CDR3 in amino acids: CASSPGQYNYGYTF. In nucleotides, the CDR3 is TGTGCCAGCAGTCCGGGACAATATAACTATGGCTACACCTTC.

The genes are TRBV5-1 and TRBJ1-1, with D possibly being TRBD1 (6 bases). The CDR3 consists of 14 residues. The V end was cut by 5 bases, the J end by 2 bases, with 13 bases between. Germline values: CDR1 SGHRS, CDR2 YFSETQ. The CDR3 region has the DNA TGCGCCAGCAGACCTACAGGGTCCAACACTGAAGCTTTCTTT. It translates to CASRPTGSNTEAFF.

This clone was detected only a few times. The chain has TRBV5-6 and TRBJ1-6, with 11 bases aligning to TRBD1. With 2 bases clipped from V and 16 bases from J, the junction kept 2 bases outside the gene matches. The CDR3 is 12 residues long. CDR1 is SGHDT and CDR2 is YYEEEE in the germline V gene. The CDR3 spells CASSFGTGGLHF. The DNA for the CDR3 is TGTGCCAGCAGCTTCGGGACAGGGGGACTCCACTTT.

This clone was recorded a few times. This chain links TRBV7-8 with TRBJ2-2, with D perhaps TRBD1 (6 bases). Germline CDR1 SGHVS, CDR2 FQNEAQ. V lost 11 bases and J 0 bases, leaving 13 bases between the germline ends. This CDR3 comprises 14 residues. As DNA, the CDR3 is TGTGCCTGGGGGCAGGGCCCGAACACCGGGGAGCTGTTTTTT. This translates into CAWGQGPNTGELFF.

This clone was seen a handful of times. V and J are TRBV7-8 and TRBJ1-2; D remains ambiguous. The CDR3 runs to 14 residues. From germline, CDR1 is SGHVS and CDR2 FQNEAQ. V gave up 5 bases and J gave up 1 base, with 11 bases separating them. The CDR3 is CASSLPQHNYGYTF. The DNA of the CDR3 is TGTGCCAGCAGCCTTCCTCAACATAACTATGGCTACACCTTC.

This clone occurred a few times. This chain links TRBV6-5 with TRBJ2-7; 7 bases agree with TRBD1. CDR3 length: 14 residues. Germline V gene data show CDR1 as MNHEY and CDR2 as SVGAGI. V lost 7 bases and J lost 2; bases outside the gene matches: 8. The CDR3, as DNA: TGTGCCAGCAATAAACAGGGGCCGACCTACGAGCAGTACTTC. Translated, it gives CASNKQGPTYEQYF.

This clone was seen a handful of times. The chain combines TRBV19 with TRBJ1-1; 9 bases match TRBD1. The germline V gene encodes CDR1 LNHDA and CDR2 SQIVND (reference sequence). The CDR3 covers 16 residues. The junction had 4 bases not matched to a gene; V was cut back by 1 base and J by 1 base. The CDR3 nucleotides are TGTGCCAGTAGTATAGTGGGACAGGGTAAGAACACTGAAGCTTTCTTT. Its protein is CASSIVGQGKNTEAFF.

This clone was seen more than once but under ten times. The gene calls are TRBV6-5 and TRBJ2-3; no definite D call. In germline, CDR1 is MNHEY, CDR2 SVGAGI. V dropped 5 bases and J dropped 4 bases, with 13 bases sitting between them. The CDR3 sequence is 14 residues long. Here the CDR3 reads CASSATSSADTQYF. The CDR3 bases are TGTGCCAGCAGTGCGACATCCTCGGCAGATACGCAGTATTTT.

This clone was observed a few times. The CDR3 spells CSVQQGWGGTEAFF. The DNA of the CDR3 is TGCAGCGTGCAACAGGGGTGGGGTGGGACTGAAGCTTTCTTT. This rearrangement joins TRBV29-1 to TRBJ1-1, with 7 bases that match TRBD1. This CDR3 region has 14 residues. The germline V gene has CDR1 SQVTM and CDR2 ANQGSEA. V gave up 6 bases and J gave up 5 bases; unmatched junction bases: 12.

In its sample, this clone was seen a few times. The gene calls are TRBV18 and TRBJ2-1; D not certain. CDR1 KGHSH and CDR2 LQKENI come from the germline V gene. With 1 base removed from V and 0 bases from J, the gap between germline ends came to 13 bases. The CDR3 spans 17 residues. The CDR3 nucleotides read TGTGCCAGCTCACCACGGGCCCCCCAGGACTCCTACAATGAGCAGTTCTTC. As protein: CASSPRAPQDSYNEQFF.

DNA for the CDR3: TGTGCCAGTAGTATAAGGCTAGACTCCTACGAGCAGTACTTC. This gives the protein CASSIRLDSYEQYF. The rearrangement uses TRBV19 and TRBJ2-7; no firm D call. The CDR3 is made up of 14 amino acids. The germline V gene encodes CDR1 LNHDA and CDR2 SQIVND (reference sequence). Trimming cost V 2 bases and J 0 bases, with 8 bases left between them.

The table lists this clone with a few counts. In DNA, the CDR3 is TGTGCCAGCAGCTTCGACAGGGACCAGCCCCAGCATTTT. Translated, it gives CASSFDRDQPQHF. This chain joins TRBV7-3 and TRBJ1-5; TRBD1 matches 7 bases. V gave up 3 bases and J gave up 7 bases; unmatched junction bases: 3. CDR1 is SGHTA and CDR2 is FQGTGA in the germline V gene. This CDR3 has 13 amino acids. Drawing the rest from reference TRBV7-3 and TRBJ1-5, the complete variable domain is GAGVSQTPSNKVTEKGKYVELRCDPISGHTALYWYRQSLGQGPEFLIYFQGTGAADDSGLPNDRFFAVRPEGSVSTLKIQRTERGDSAVYLCASSFDRDQPQHFGDGTRLSIL.

The sample holds a few counts of this clone. The chain carries TRBV7-9 and TRBJ1-2, with 7 bases identical to TRBD1. V gave up 7 bases and J gave up 5 bases; unmatched junction bases: 7. Germline lookup yields CDR1 SEHNR and CDR2 FQNEAQ (reference sequence). The CDR3 loop spans 13 amino acids. The CDR3 is CASIPDRSYGYTF. The CDR3 DNA reads TGTGCCAGCATCCCGGACAGGTCATATGGCTACACCTTC. The entire variable domain, with the rest obtained from reference TRBV7-9 and TRBJ1-2, is as follows: DTGVSQNPRHKITKRGQNVTFRCDPISEHNRLYWYRQTLGQGPEFLTYFQNEAQLEKSRLLSDRFSAERPKGSFSTLEIQRTEQGDSAMYLCASIPDRSYGYTFGSGTRLTVV.